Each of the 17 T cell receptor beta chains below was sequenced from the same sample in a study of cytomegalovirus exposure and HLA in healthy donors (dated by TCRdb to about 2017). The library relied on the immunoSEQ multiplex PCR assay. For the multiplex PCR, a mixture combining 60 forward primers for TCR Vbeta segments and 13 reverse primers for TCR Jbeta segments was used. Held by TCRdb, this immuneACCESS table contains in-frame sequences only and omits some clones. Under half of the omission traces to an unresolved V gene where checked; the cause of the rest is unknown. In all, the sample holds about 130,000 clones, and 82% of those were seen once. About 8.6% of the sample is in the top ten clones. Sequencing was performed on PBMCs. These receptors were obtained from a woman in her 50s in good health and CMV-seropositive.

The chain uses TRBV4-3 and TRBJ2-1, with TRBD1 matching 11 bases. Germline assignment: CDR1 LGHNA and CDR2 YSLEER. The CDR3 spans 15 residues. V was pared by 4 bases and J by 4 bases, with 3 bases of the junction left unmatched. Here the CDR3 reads CASSRGQGAYNEQFF. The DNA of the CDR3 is TGCGCCAGCAGCCGAGGACAGGGGGCGTACAATGAGCAGTTCTTC.

The CDR3 spells CASSSTQGGREFF. In DNA form, the CDR3 reads TGTGCCAGCAGCAGCACCCAAGGGGGTCGAGAGTTCTTC. This chain links TRBV27 with TRBJ2-1; a weak D match, TRBD1 (6 bases). Trimming took off 6 bases at V and 14 bases at J, with 20 bases between the two ends. Germline V CDR1 and CDR2: MNHEY, SMNVEV (reference sequence). The CDR3 loop spans 13 amino acids.

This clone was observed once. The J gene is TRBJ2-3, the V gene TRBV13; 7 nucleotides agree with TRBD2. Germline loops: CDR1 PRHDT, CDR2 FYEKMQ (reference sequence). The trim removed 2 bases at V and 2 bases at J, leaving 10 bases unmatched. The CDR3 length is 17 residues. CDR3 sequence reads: CASSLSVLAAVTDTQYF. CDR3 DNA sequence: TGTGCCAGCAGCTTATCTGTGCTAGCGGCAGTCACAGATACGCAGTATTTT.

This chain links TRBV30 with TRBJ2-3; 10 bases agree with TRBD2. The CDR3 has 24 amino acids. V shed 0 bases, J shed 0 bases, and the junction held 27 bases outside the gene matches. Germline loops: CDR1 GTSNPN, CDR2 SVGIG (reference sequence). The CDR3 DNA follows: TGTGCCTGGAGTGTTTATCCCGCGATTCGCTGGCTAGCGGGAGAACAACCTAGCACAGATACGCAGTATTTT. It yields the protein CAWSVYPAIRWLAGEQPSTDTQYF.

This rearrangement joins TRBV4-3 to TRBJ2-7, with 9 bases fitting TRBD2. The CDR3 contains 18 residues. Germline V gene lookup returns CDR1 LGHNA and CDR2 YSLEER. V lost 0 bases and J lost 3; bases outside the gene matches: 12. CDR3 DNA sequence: TGCGCCAGCAGCCAAGATCGAGGGTGGGTAGCGGGGGACTACGAGCAGTACTTC. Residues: CASSQDRGWVAGDYEQYF.

CDR3 DNA: TGTGCCAGCAGCGACCAAGAGACCCAGTACTTC. It yields the protein CASSDQETQYF. This rearrangement joins TRBV28 to TRBJ2-5; D unclear. Trimming removed 6 bases from V and 0 bases from J, with 2 bases in between. The CDR3 consists of 11 residues. Germline-derived CDR1 and CDR2 are MDHEN and SYDVKM.

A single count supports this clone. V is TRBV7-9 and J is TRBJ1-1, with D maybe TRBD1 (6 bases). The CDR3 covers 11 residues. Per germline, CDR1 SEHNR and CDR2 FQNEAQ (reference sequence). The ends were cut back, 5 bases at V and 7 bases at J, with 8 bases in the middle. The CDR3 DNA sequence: TGTGCCAGCAGCCCGGACAGTGAAGCTTTCTTT. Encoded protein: CASSPDSEAFF.

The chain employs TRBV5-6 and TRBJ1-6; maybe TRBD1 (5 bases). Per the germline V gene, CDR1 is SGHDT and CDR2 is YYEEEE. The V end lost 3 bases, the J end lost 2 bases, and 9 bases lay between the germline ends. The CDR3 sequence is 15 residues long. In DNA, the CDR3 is TGTGCCAGCAGCTGGGGACTGGCCTATAATTCACCCCTCCACTTT. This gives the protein CASSWGLAYNSPLHF.

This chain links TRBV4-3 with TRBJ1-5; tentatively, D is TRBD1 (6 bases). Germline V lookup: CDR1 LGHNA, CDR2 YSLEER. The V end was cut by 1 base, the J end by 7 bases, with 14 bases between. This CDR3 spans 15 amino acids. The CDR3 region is CASSQAWEGGQPQHF. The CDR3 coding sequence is TGCGCCAGCAGCCAAGCCTGGGAGGGGGGCCAGCCCCAGCATTTT.

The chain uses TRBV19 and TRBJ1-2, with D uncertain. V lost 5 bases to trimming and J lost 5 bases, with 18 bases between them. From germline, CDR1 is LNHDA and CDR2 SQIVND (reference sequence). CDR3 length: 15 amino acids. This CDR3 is CASSLRAFASYGYTF. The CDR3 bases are TGTGCCAGTAGTTTGCGGGCCTTCGCCTCTTATGGCTACACCTTC.

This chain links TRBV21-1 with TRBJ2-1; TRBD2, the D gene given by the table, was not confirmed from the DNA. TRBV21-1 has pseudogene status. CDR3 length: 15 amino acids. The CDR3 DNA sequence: TGTGCCAGCAGCAAAAAATGGCGGGAGAGCAATGAGCAGTTCTTC. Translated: CASSKKWRESNEQFF.

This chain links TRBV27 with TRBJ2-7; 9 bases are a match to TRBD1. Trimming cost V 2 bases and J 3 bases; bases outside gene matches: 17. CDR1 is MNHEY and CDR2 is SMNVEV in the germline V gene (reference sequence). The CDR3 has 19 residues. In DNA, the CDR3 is TGTGCCAGCAGTTTACGCGCCTTCGACAGGGGGTATATGGGCTACGAGCAGTACTTC. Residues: CASSLRAFDRGYMGYEQYF.

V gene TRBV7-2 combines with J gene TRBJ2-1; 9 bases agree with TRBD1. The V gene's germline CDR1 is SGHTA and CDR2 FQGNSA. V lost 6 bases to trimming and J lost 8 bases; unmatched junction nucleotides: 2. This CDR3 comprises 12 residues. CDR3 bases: TGTGCCAGCAGTGGACAGGGGTATGAGCAGTTCTTC. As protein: CASSGQGYEQFF.

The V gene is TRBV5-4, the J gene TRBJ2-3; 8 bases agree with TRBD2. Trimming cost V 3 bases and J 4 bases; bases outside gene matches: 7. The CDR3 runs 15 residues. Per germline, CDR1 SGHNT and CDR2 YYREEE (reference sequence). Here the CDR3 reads CASSSPGTRADTQYF. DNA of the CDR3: TGTGCCAGCAGCTCCCCCGGGACTAGGGCAGATACGCAGTATTTT.

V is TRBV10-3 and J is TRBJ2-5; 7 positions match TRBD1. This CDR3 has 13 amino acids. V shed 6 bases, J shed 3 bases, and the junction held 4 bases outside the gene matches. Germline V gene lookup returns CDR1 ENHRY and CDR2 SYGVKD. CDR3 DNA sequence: TGTGCCATCAGCCCCGGGACAGAAGAGACCCAGTACTTC. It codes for CAISPGTEETQYF.

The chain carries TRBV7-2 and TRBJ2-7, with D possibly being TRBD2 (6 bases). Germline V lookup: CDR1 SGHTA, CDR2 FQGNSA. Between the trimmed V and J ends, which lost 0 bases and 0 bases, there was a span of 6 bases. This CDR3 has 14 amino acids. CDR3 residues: CASSLATSSYEQYF. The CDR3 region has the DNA TGTGCCAGCAGCTTAGCGACTAGCTCCTACGAGCAGTACTTC.

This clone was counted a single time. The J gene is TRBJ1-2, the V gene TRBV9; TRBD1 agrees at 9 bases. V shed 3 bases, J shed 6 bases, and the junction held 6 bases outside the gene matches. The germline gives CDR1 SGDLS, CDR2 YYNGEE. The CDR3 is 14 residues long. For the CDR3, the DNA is TGTGCCAGCAGCGCGAGACAGGGGGGGAATGGCTACACCTTC. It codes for CASSARQGGNGYTF.